The sequence of this T cell receptor (beta chain) was determined in a study of T-cell memory formation after mild COVID-19. Study conclusions and caveats: CD4+ contracting clones were found mainly in CM and EM, and CD8+ ones in EMRA. CD4+ bias marked clones expanding day 15 to 37, unlike balanced contracting clones. Pre-infection memory carried some responding clones, suggesting that cross-reactive memory joined.

V gave up 0 bases and J gave up 5 bases; unmatched junction bases: 2. The CDR3 is 14 residues long. Germline CDR1 LNHNV, CDR2 YYDKDF (reference sequence). 5'RACE with constant-segment primers yielded barcoded, UMI-tagged TCR alpha and TCR beta cDNA libraries. TCRdb called the 5' RACE reads again in MiXCR, with one record for every CDR3 protein. Of 250,000 to 300,000 distinct CDR3 sequences in the sample, about 16% were seen once. Turning to this clonotype: Its antigen remains unidentified.

The J gene is TRBJ2-3, the V gene TRBV15, with 7 bases aligning to TRBD1. Sequenced material: PBMCs or a T cell subset sorted from them (not recorded which). The sequence was obtained from a man younger than 30 who had mild COVID-19 (a few samples of this study predate the infection). Cell type and time point are not known. Written as DNA, the CDR3 is TGTGCCACCAGCAGAGATGCAGGGGGAGATACGCAGTATTTT. This encodes CATSRDAGGDTQYF.